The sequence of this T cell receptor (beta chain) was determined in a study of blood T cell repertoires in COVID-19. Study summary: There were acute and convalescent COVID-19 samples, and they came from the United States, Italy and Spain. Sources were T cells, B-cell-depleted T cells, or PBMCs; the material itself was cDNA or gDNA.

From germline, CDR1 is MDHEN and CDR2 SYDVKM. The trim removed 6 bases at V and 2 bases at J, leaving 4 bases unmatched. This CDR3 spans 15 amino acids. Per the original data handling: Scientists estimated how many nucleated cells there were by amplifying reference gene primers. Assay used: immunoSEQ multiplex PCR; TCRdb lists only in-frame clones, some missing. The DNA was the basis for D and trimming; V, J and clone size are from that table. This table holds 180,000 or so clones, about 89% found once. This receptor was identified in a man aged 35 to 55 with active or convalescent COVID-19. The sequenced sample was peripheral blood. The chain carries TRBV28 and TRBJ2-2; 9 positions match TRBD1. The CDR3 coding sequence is TGTGCCAGCAGGAGGGACAGGGTTAACACCGGGGAGCTGTTTTTT. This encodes CASRRDRVNTGELFF.